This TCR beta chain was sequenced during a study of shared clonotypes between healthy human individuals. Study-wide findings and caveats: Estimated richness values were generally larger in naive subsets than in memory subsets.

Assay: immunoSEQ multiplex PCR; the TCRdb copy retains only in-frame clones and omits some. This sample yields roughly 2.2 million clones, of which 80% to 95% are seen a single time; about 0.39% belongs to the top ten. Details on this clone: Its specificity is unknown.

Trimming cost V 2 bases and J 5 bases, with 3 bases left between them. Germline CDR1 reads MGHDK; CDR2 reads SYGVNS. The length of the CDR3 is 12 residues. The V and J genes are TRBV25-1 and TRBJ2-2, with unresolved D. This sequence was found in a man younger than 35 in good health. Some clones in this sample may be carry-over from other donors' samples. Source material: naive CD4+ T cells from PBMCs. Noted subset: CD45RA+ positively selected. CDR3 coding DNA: TGTGCCAGCAGTGAAACGACCGGGGAGCTGTTTTTT. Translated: CASSETTGELFF.